This T cell receptor (beta chain) was obtained from a study of T cell repertoires in ileal Crohn's disease. Whole-study findings and limits: Within the first postoperative year, endoscopy came at median approximately 6.9 months.

The CDR3 loop spans 13 amino acids. The germline CDR1 and CDR2 sequences are SGHRS and YFSETQ. As for this clone: Its antigen is still unknown.

Using immunoSEQ multiplex PCR, the repertoire was profiled, and TCRdb retains in-frame clones only, with some absent. The sample has around 9,200 clones, roughly 85% seen once. Indicated time point: neoterminal ileum biopsy at postoperative endoscopy, about 6 months after surgery. Sequences were obtained from ileal tissue. The chain links TRBV5-1 to TRBJ2-5; D unclear. The J call may be mistaken, given a closer DNA end match to TRBJ2-7. The TCR sequence derives from an adult with Crohn's disease. The CDR3 sequence: CASSFDGYYEQYF. The DNA of the CDR3 is TGCGCCAGCAGCTTCGACGGATACTACGAGCAGTACTTC.